The entry that follows covers one T cell receptor (beta chain) sequence. No antigen is known for it. The sample is drawn from a study of OX40 agonist ivuxolimab in advanced cancers. The study, taken as a whole, reports: CD4+ T cells averaged fewer expanded clones than CD8+ T cells.

Measured with immunoSEQ multiplex PCR; TCRdb has only the in-frame clones, and not every one. The data show tens of thousands of clones, over 75% seen once. The germline V gene encodes CDR1 LNHDA and CDR2 SQIVND (reference sequence). This CDR3 has 15 amino acids. V lost 3 bases and J lost 8, with 17 bases in between. The chain joins TRBV19 to TRBJ2-1; weak D call: TRBD1 (5 bases). Sequencing used CD4+ or CD8+ T cells sorted from blood, obtained in a trial of the OX40 agonist ivuxolimab. The source of this sequence is an adult with an advanced solid tumor such as melanoma, head and neck, liver or kidney cancer. The CDR3 protein is CASSIGQTALDEQFF. The DNA for the CDR3 is TGTGCCAGTAGTATCGGTCAGACAGCGCTCGATGAGCAGTTCTTC.